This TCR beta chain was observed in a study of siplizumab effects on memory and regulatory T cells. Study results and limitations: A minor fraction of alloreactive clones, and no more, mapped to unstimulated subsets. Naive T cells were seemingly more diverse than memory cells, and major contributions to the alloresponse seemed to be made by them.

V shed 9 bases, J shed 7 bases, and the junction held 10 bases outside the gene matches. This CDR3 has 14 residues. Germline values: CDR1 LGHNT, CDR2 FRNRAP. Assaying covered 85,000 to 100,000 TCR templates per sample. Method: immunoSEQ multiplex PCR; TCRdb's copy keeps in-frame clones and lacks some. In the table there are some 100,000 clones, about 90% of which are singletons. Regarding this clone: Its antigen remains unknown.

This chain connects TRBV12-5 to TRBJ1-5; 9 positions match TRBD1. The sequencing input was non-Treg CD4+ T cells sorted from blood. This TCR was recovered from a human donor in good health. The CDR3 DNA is TGTGCTAGCACTCCGGGACAGGGCGGGCAGCCCCAGCATTTT. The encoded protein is CASTPGQGGQPQHF.